This T cell receptor (beta chain) comes out of a study of identical twins. Study-level results: Alpha sequences out of frame and shared by twins had excess low generation probability. Models underestimated how often monozygotic twins shared out-of-frame TCR alpha. The degree of excess twin sharing was weaker in beta out-of-frame sequences.

This CDR3 is 14 amino acids long. V lost 1 base, J lost 10 bases, and 13 bases lay in between. Germline-derived CDR1 and CDR2 are KGHDR and SFDVKD. This clonotype has more than one count but fewer than ten. Its cognate antigen is unknown. TCRdb fed the 5' RACE reads into MiXCR, producing one record per CDR3 protein. Of roughly 240,000 distinct CDR3 sequences listed, approximately 8% are singletons. The same sample was also used in a study of yellow fever vaccine responses in identical twins.

The chain joins TRBV24-1 to TRBJ2-1; D may be TRBD1 or TRBD2 (7 bases each). Sequenced material: CD8+ T cells sorted from blood. The sequence was obtained from a woman between 18 and 30 years old in good health. CDR3 sequence (DNA): TGTGCCACCAGTGATTTTAACAGGGGAGGGGAGCAGTTCTTC. Protein product: CATSDFNRGGEQFF.